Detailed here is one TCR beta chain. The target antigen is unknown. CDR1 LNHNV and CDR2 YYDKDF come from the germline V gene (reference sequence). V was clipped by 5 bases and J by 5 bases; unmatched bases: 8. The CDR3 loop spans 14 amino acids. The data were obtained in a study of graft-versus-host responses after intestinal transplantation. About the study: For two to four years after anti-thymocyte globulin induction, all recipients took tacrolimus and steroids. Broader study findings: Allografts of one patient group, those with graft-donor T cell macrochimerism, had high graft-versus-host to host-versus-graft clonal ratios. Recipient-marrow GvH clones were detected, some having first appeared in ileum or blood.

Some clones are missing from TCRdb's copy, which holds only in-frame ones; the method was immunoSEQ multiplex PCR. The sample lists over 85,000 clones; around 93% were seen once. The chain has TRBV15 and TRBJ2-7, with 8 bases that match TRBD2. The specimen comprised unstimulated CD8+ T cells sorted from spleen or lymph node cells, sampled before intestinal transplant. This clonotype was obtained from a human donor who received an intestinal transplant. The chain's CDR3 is CATSPSGSIHEQYF. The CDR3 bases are TGTGCCACCAGCCCGAGCGGGAGTATCCACGAGCAGTACTTC.